The text below deals with one T cell receptor beta chain. Its matching antigen is unknown. The sequenced template was RNA, covering the TCR beta CDR3 region. An initial RT-PCR round employing HTBI primers preceded a second-round multiplex PCR. Each CDR3 protein gets one entry after TCRdb re-called the multiplex PCR reads with MiXCR. This table holds roughly 350,000 distinct CDR3 sequences, about a sixth found once. The entry originates in a study of Graves' ophthalmopathy and Graves' hyperthyroidism. Study background: Untreated patients at initial diagnosis provided peripheral blood. Regarding the study as a whole: Detected in blood as well were most expanded thyroid clonotypes with frequency above 0.001.

The hyperthyroidism patients, aged 18 to 65, had been newly diagnosed, with under 2 months' duration. As diagnostic evidence, clinical symptoms, serum thyroxine, TRAb, thyroid ultrasound and orbital computed tomography were relied upon. The CDR3 length is 15 residues. From germline, CDR1 is GTSNPN and CDR2 SVGIG (reference sequence). Unmatched junction bases numbered 6, after V lost 0 bases and J lost 7 bases. V gene TRBV30 combines with J gene TRBJ2-2; 9 bases map to TRBD1. This TCR was recovered from an adult woman with stable Graves' hyperthyroidism. Input material: peripheral blood. CDR3 protein: CAWSVRRTGDGELFF. The CDR3 region has the DNA TGTGCCTGGAGTGTACGGCGGACAGGGGACGGGGAGCTGTTTTTT. Based on the CDR3 plus reference TRBV30 and TRBJ2-2, the full variable domain is SQTIHQWPATLVQPVGSPLSLECTVEGTSNPNLYWYRQAAGRGLQLLFYSVGIGQISSEVPQNLSASRPQDRQFILSSKKLLLSDSGFYLCAWSVRRTGDGELFFGEGSRLTVL.